This T cell receptor (beta chain) was sequenced in a study of cytomegalovirus exposure and HLA in healthy donors. Germline V gene sequence: CDR1 MGHDK, CDR2 SYGVNS. CDR3 length: 14 amino acids. The V end was cut by 3 bases, the J end by 9 bases, with 12 bases between. Vbeta (60) and Jbeta (13) primers were used in the PCR. Sequencing was performed with immunoSEQ multiplex PCR; in TCRdb, only in-frame clones are kept and a portion is missing. The sample includes approximately 110,000 clones, roughly 78% of them seen just once. Those who donated were healthy bone marrow donors. While unrecorded immune exposures were likely, the donors were nominally healthy when sampled. Overall study findings and caveats: Across donors, presence/absence analyses took sequencing depth to be roughly uniform. What was likely a sequencing artifact was a cluster of highly shared sequence variants.

Note on this clone: Its cognate antigen is unknown.

The source of this sequence is a woman in her thirties or forties in good health and CMV-seronegative. V gene TRBV25-1 combines with J gene TRBJ1-6; D not certain. Source material: PBMCs. CDR3 region: CASSDFGGLSPLHF. Here the CDR3 DNA reads TGTGCCAGCAGTGATTTTGGAGGGCTTTCACCCCTCCACTTT.